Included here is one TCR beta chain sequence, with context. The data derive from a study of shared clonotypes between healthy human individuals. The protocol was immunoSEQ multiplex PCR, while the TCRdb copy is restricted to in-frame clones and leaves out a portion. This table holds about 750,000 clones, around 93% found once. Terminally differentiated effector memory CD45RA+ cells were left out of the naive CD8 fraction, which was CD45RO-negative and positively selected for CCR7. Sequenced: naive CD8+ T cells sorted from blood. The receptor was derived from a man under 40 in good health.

The DNA for the CDR3 is TGTGCCAGCAGTTACTCCGCCGAGGACAGGACGGAACCTTTCTTT. This translates into CASSYSAEDRTEPFF. The rearrangement uses TRBV6-5 and TRBJ1-1, with 7 bases aligning to TRBD1. Germline CDR1 reads MNHEY; CDR2 reads SVGAGI. This CDR3 spans 15 amino acids. The J segment lost 12 bases and the V segment lost 0 bases, leaving 13 bases of the junction unmatched.